The 32 T cell receptor beta chains given below trace back to one sample, sequenced in a study of liver allograft versus peripheral blood T cells. Study-wide background: Repertoires of T cell receptors in transplanted livers were compared with recipients' peripheral blood repertoires.

In TCRdb, the reads were re-called with MiXCR into one record per CDR3 protein. The repertoire holds roughly 1,600 distinct CDR3 sequences, with 16% as singletons. These receptors originate from a human patient who had a liver transplant. Some T cells may possibly be graft donor cells.

This clonotype is medium-sized within its sample. The chain links TRBV20-1 to TRBJ2-3; 7 bases agree with TRBD2. V lost 0 bases, J lost 0 bases, and 6 bases stayed unmatched. This CDR3 spans 16 amino acids. CDR1 DFQATT and CDR2 SNEGSKA come from the germline V gene (reference sequence). The CDR3 DNA reads TGCAGTGCTAGAGACCCGCCCGGGGGGAGCACAGATACGCAGTATTTT. It translates to CSARDPPGGSTDTQYF.

This clonotype is medium-sized in the sample. CDR3 DNA: TGTGCCAGCAGTTCTGGGGGGTCGAGGGACACTGAAGCTTTCTTT. Translating it yields CASSSGGSRDTEAFF. The rearrangement joins TRBV6-2 or TRBV6-3 to TRBJ1-1; possibly TRBD1 for D (5 bases). Germline V gene lookup returns CDR1 MNHEY and CDR2 SVGEGT. Trimming took off 4 bases at V and 3 bases at J, with 15 bases between the two ends. This CDR3 is 15 amino acids long.

The chain has TRBV7-3 and TRBJ2-1; 8 bases match TRBD2. This CDR3 is 14 amino acids long. Germline V CDR1 and CDR2: SGHTA, FQGTGA. V gave up 2 bases and J gave up 8 bases; unmatched junction bases: 5. CDR3 loop: CASSLVGGAYEQFF. The CDR3 nucleotides are TGTGCCAGCAGCTTAGTCGGGGGGGCGTATGAGCAGTTCTTC.

This clonotype is medium-sized. The chain carries TRBV29-1 and TRBJ1-1; D ambiguous. Germline loops: CDR1 SQVTM, CDR2 ANQGSEA. CDR3 length equals 12 residues. V was cut by 6 bases and J by 7 bases, with 15 bases left in between. The CDR3 protein is CSVKDPVGEAFF. DNA for the CDR3: TGCAGCGTCAAAGACCCCGTGGGTGAAGCTTTCTTT.

This clonotype is classed as large. This chain connects TRBV27 to TRBJ1-2; 7 nucleotides align to TRBD1. CDR1 MNHEY and CDR2 SMNVEV come from the germline V gene (reference sequence). V shed 2 bases, J shed 8 bases, and the junction held 11 bases outside the gene matches. This CDR3 has 15 residues. This CDR3 is CASSLKDRVAGGYTF. CDR3 nucleotide sequence: TGTGCCAGCAGTTTAAAAGACAGGGTAGCTGGGGGCTACACCTTC.

By share, this clonotype counts as medium-sized. The genes are TRBV29-1 and TRBJ2-5, with TRBD2 as a possible D gene (5 bases). Germline assignment: CDR1 SQVTM and CDR2 ANQGSEA. The CDR3 contains 14 residues. V lost 3 bases to trimming and J lost 5 bases, with 16 bases between them. Here the CDR3 reads CSVEVAAPGETQYF. The DNA for the CDR3 is TGCAGCGTTGAGGTTGCAGCCCCGGGGGAGACCCAGTACTTC.

The chain links TRBV10-1 to TRBJ2-1; no definite D call. The CDR3 sequence is 12 residues long. Trimming took off 3 bases at V and 9 bases at J, with 9 bases between the two ends. The germline gives CDR1 WNHNN, CDR2 SYGVQD (reference sequence). Written as DNA, the CDR3 is TGCGCCAGCAGTGATGACCCAACTGAGCAGTTCTTC. This sequence encodes CASSDDPTEQFF.

In its sample, this clonotype ranks as medium-sized. The CDR3 sequence is CASSTWELGQGEIKNIQYF. The CDR3 DNA reads TGTGCCAGCAGTACCTGGGAGCTTGGACAGGGCGAGATCAAAAACATTCAGTACTTC. The V gene is TRBV6-2 or TRBV6-3, the J gene TRBJ2-4; TRBD1 matches at 8 bases. The trim removed 5 bases at V and 3 bases at J, leaving 18 bases unmatched. CDR3 length equals 19 residues. Germline CDR1 reads MNHEY; CDR2 reads SVGEGT.

This clonotype was recorded a few times. CDR3 amino acids: CASGPPRYEQYF. DNA for the CDR3: TGCGCCAGCGGACCCCCACGATACGAGCAGTACTTC. The V and J genes are TRBV23-1 and TRBJ2-7; no clear D. TRBV23-1 is an ORF; its function is uncertain. The CDR3 length is 12 residues. Trimming removed 8 bases from V and 4 bases from J, with 12 bases in between.

This clonotype was seen more than once but under ten times. A far larger clone differs by one base, so this is likely a read error. The chain carries TRBV6-1 and TRBJ1-5, with unresolved D. The CDR3 is 14 residues long. V lost 6 bases and J 2 bases, leaving 11 bases between the germline ends. Looked up from germline, CDR1 is MNHNS and CDR2 is SASEGT. CDR3 coding DNA: TGTGCCAGCAGGCCCTCGGGCGGCAATCAGCCCCAGCATTTT. Its protein is CASRPSGGNQPQHF.

By sample fraction, this clonotype is large (0.1 to 1%). The chain uses TRBV29-1 and TRBJ2-1, with 13 bases identical to TRBD2. This CDR3 is built from 17 residues. V lost 3 bases and J lost 10; bases outside the gene matches: 15. Germline CDR1 and CDR2: SQVTM and ANQGSEA. CDR3 nucleotides: TGCAGCGTTGACAGGGGAACCGGGACTAGCGGGATAGGGGAGCAGTTCTTC. Protein product: CSVDRGTGTSGIGEQFF.

On this clonotype: Given a far larger clone just one base away, this is likely a sequencing read error. In nucleotides, the CDR3 is TGCAGTGCTAGGACTCATTACAATGAGCAGTACTTC. Amino acids: CSARTHYNEQYF. This chain connects TRBV20-1 to TRBJ2-7; D remains ambiguous. This CDR3 contains 12 residues. The V end lost 3 bases, the J end lost 7 bases, and 13 bases lay between the germline ends. Germline-derived CDR1 and CDR2 are DFQATT and SNEGSKA (reference sequence).

On this clonotype: It may be a read error: a sequence one base away is much more abundant. The rearrangement joins TRBV12-3 or TRBV12-4 to TRBJ2-1; weak D call: TRBD2 (5 bases). The germline V and J ends were trimmed by 6 bases and 9 bases, with 12 bases remaining between them. The CDR3 loop spans 12 amino acids. CDR3 protein: CASRVRGGEQFF. The CDR3 DNA reads TGTGCCAGCAGGGTTAGAGGAGGTGAGCAGTTCTTC.

In this sample, this clonotype is large. The chain recombines TRBV20-1 with TRBJ1-2; 10 nucleotides match TRBD1. The CDR3 spans 13 residues. Germline V CDR1 and CDR2: DFQATT, SNEGSKA (reference sequence). V shed 6 bases and J 7 bases; nucleotides not matched to a gene: 8. The CDR3 sequence is CSARRDRGGGYTF. As DNA, the CDR3 is TGCAGTGCGCGCCGGGACAGGGGTGGTGGCTACACCTTC.

For this clonotype: A read error likely explains this, since a far larger clone differs by one base. The chain recombines TRBV18 with TRBJ2-1, with 13 bases lining up with TRBD2. Germline V gives CDR1 KGHSH, CDR2 LQKENI. CDR3 length: 16 amino acids. DNA of the CDR3: TGTGCCAGCAGCTCGGGGACTAGCGGGACGGTCAATGAGCAGTTATTC. Its translation: CASSSGTSGTVNEQLF. The full variable domain, rest sourced from reference TRBV18 and TRBJ2-1, is NAGVMQNPRHLVRRRGQEARLRCSPMKGHSHVYWYRQLPEEGLKFMVYLQKENIIDESGMPKERFSAEFPKEGPSILRIQQVVRGDSAAYFCASSSGTSGTVNEQLFGPGTRLTVL.

A word on this clonotype: A much larger clone is a single base away; this may be a read error. This sequence joins TRBV7-2 and TRBJ2-3; D is unclear. CDR3 length: 15 amino acids. Germline assignment: CDR1 SGHTA and CDR2 FQGNSA. V was shortened by 5 bases and J by 2 bases, with 14 bases between the two germline ends. The CDR3 DNA reads TGTACCAGCAGCAGCAGCCAACTCCTCACAGATACGCAGTATTTT. It specifies CTSSSSQLLTDTQYF.

This clonotype rates as medium-sized (0.01 to 0.1%). The chain couples TRBV20-1 to TRBJ2-5; D perhaps matches TRBD1 (6 bases). This CDR3 comprises 15 residues. CDR1 is DFQATT, CDR2 SNEGSKA, per germline (reference sequence). Trimming took off 0 bases at V and 4 bases at J, with 15 bases between the two ends. This CDR3 reads CSARDPRGDRETQYF. DNA for the CDR3: TGCAGTGCTAGAGATCCCAGGGGTGATCGAGAGACCCAGTACTTC.

This clonotype is classed as medium-sized. The V gene is TRBV7-2, the J gene TRBJ2-7; 11 bases fit TRBD2. Trimming removed 4 bases from V and 6 bases from J; junction bases left unmatched: 14. The CDR3 extends over 17 amino acids. The germline gives CDR1 SGHTA, CDR2 FQGNSA. CDR3: CASSSQALAGVLVEQYF. The CDR3 nucleotides read TGTGCCAGCAGCTCCCAAGCACTAGCGGGAGTTCTGGTCGAGCAGTACTTC.

This clonotype is labeled medium-sized. The chain is built from TRBV20-1 and TRBJ2-1; D gene uncertain. This CDR3 region has 18 residues. In germline, CDR1 is DFQATT, CDR2 SNEGSKA (reference sequence). V dropped 0 bases and J dropped 3 bases, with 21 bases sitting between them. For the CDR3, the DNA is TGCAGTGCTAGAGATATGGCGACCGCCAAAGAACTCTACAATGAGCAGTTCTTC. Translating gives CSARDMATAKELYNEQFF.

Comments on this clonotype: A far larger clone is only one base removed, so a read error is likely. V gene TRBV10-3 combines with J gene TRBJ1-2, with TRBD1 as a possible D gene (6 bases). The CDR3 totals 14 residues. Germline V CDR1 and CDR2: ENHRY, SYGVKD. The CDR3 DNA is TGTGTCAGCAGCGAAGGGGGGCAGACCTATGGCTACACCTTC. Protein: CVSSEGGQTYGYTF.

About this clonotype itself: A far larger clone is one base from this, pointing to a likely read error. This chain joins TRBV6-1 and TRBJ1-4, with D unclear. This CDR3 comprises 15 residues. CDR1 and CDR2 (germline): MNHNS, SASEGT. The CDR3 DNA sequence: TGTGCCAGCAGCCGAGACGGGCCGAGGGAAGGAAAACTGTATTTT. It yields the protein CASSRDGPREGKLYF.

By proportion, this clonotype is large. The chain employs TRBV28 and TRBJ1-4, with TRBD1 identical over 8 bases. Germline CDR1 and CDR2: MDHEN and SYDVKM. The CDR3 sequence is 15 residues long. Trimming cost V 6 bases and J 5 bases; bases outside gene matches: 8. This chain's CDR3 is CASRRAGGANEKLFF. CDR3 nucleotides: TGTGCCAGCAGGAGGGCAGGGGGCGCGAATGAAAAACTGTTTTTT.

Only one count was recorded for this clonotype. A far larger clone differs by one base, so this is likely a read error. This rearrangement joins TRBV7-9 to TRBJ1-4; 7 nucleotides agree with TRBD1. The end of the DNA aligns better with TRBJ1-6, so the J call may be wrong. Germline V gene data show CDR1 as SEHNR and CDR2 as FQNEAQ (reference sequence). The CDR3 runs 16 residues. The CDR3, as DNA: TGTGCCAGCAGCTTCGTAGGGGGCGAGTCAAAATCACCCCTCCACTTT. It yields the protein CASSFVGGESKSPLHF.

This clonotype ranks as medium-sized. The chain has TRBV6-2 or TRBV6-3 and TRBJ2-5, with unresolved D. The V gene's germline CDR1 is MNHEY and CDR2 SVGEGT. The germline V and J ends were trimmed by 4 bases and 5 bases, with 2 bases remaining between them. The CDR3 has 10 amino acids. The CDR3 here is CASSFETQYF. CDR3 sequence (DNA): TGTGCCAGCAGTTTTGAGACCCAGTACTTC.

This clonotype has ten or more counts. The CDR3 spells CASSRIGLAGRKNTGELFF. In nucleotides, the CDR3 is TGTGCCAGCAGCCGAATAGGACTAGCGGGGAGGAAAAACACCGGGGAGCTGTTTTTT. The genes are TRBV5-4 and TRBJ2-2; 12 nucleotides line up with TRBD2. Trimming took 4 bases from V and 2 from J; bases not matched to a gene: 12. The CDR3 totals 19 residues. Germline V gene sequence: CDR1 SGHNT, CDR2 YYREEE (reference sequence).

The gene calls are TRBV7-9 and TRBJ2-5, with 7 nucleotides matching TRBD1. Germline lookup yields CDR1 SEHNR and CDR2 FQNEAQ (reference sequence). The J segment lost 5 bases and the V segment lost 2 bases, leaving 5 bases of the junction unmatched. CDR3 size: 14 residues. CDR3 sequence (DNA): TGTGCCAGCAGCTTACCTACAGGGGCGGAGACCCAGTACTTC. Protein sequence: CASSLPTGAETQYF.

This clonotype is medium-sized by share. The gene calls are TRBV20-1 and TRBJ2-7; TRBD1 matches 10 bases. The CDR3 is made up of 12 amino acids. The germline V gene encodes CDR1 DFQATT and CDR2 SNEGSKA (reference sequence). CDR3 loop: CGAGTGVHEQYF. DNA for the CDR3: TGCGGGGCCGGGACAGGGGTCCACGAGCAGTACTTC.

A word on this clonotype: The likely explanation is a read error, given a far larger clone one base away. The J gene is TRBJ2-1, the V gene TRBV6-1; 10 positions match TRBD2. This CDR3 is built from 17 residues. The V and J ends lost 5 bases and 8 bases, in that order; junction bases with no gene match: 15. Germline V gives CDR1 MNHNS, CDR2 SASEGT. CDR3 amino acids: CASSYWPSGSQGDEQFF. The CDR3 DNA reads TGTGCCAGCAGTTACTGGCCTAGCGGGAGCCAGGGAGATGAGCAGTTCTTC.

Here the CDR3 reads CASSASTDQNTQYF. The CDR3 nucleotides are TGTGCCAGCTCTGCCTCAACCGATCAGAATACGCAGTATTTT. The chain carries TRBV18 and TRBJ2-3; D not resolved. The germline CDR1 and CDR2 sequences are KGHSH and LQKENI. The CDR3 has 14 residues. The V end lost 6 bases, the J end lost 7 bases, and 17 bases lay between the germline ends.

This clonotype is medium-sized. The chain carries TRBV7-2 and TRBJ2-7; 10 bases align to TRBD2. The CDR3 covers 15 residues. Germline assignment: CDR1 SGHTA and CDR2 FQGNSA. V lost 4 bases, J lost 10 bases, and 13 bases stayed unmatched. CDR3 bases: TGTGCCAGCAGCTCCTCACAGTTTCTAGCGGGAGTACAGTACTTC. This sequence encodes CASSSSQFLAGVQYF.

In its sample, this clonotype is large (0.1 to 1%). J is TRBJ2-7 and V is TRBV6-2 or TRBV6-3; the D is unclear. Per the germline V gene, CDR1 is MNHEY and CDR2 is SVGEGT. The CDR3 totals 14 residues. V lost 2 bases and J 6 bases, leaving 14 bases between the germline ends. The CDR3 protein is CASSYGSSPPEQYF. CDR3 in DNA: TGTGCCAGCAGTTACGGTAGTAGTCCCCCCGAGCAGTACTTC.

This clonotype is medium-sized (0.01 to 0.1%) by share. The chain is built from TRBV19 and TRBJ2-7, with D maybe TRBD2 (6 bases). V dropped 8 bases and J dropped 4 bases, with 21 bases sitting between them. The germline V gene has CDR1 LNHDA and CDR2 SQIVND (reference sequence). This CDR3 has 15 amino acids. The CDR3 nucleotides are TGTGCCAGTGGGCCCCTTTACGGAGGGACTTACGAGCAGTACTTC. It is translated as CASGPLYGGTYEQYF.